This T cell receptor beta chain was identified during a study of T cell changes during pregnancy in multiple sclerosis. V was shortened by 8 bases and J by 4 bases, with 12 bases between the two germline ends. Germline CDR1 MNHNY, CDR2 SVGAGI (reference sequence). The length of the CDR3 is 13 residues. Libraries were prepared by immunoSEQ multiplex PCR; TCRdb keeps only in-frame clonotypes and omits some of them. This table has just over 50,000 clones, 90% to 95% appearing once. The material was CD4+ T cells from peripheral blood mononuclear cells, obtained in the second trimester of pregnancy. The TCR comes from a female donor with multiple sclerosis, enrolled in a pregnancy study. The rearrangement uses TRBV6-6 and TRBJ2-1, with D possibly being TRBD2 (7 bases). The CDR3 DNA sequence: TGTGCCAGCGCGGGGGCCGTTTACAATGAGCAGTTCTTC. It encodes CASAGAVYNEQFF.